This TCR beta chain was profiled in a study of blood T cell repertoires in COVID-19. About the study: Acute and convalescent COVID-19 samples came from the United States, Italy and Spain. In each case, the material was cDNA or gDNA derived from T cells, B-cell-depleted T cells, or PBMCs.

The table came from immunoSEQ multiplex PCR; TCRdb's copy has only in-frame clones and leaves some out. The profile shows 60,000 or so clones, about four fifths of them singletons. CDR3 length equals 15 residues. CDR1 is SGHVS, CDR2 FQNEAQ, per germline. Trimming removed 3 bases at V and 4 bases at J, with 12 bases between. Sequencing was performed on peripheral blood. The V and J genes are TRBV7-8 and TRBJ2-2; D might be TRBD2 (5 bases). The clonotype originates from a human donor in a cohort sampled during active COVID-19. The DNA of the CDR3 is TGTGCCAGCAGCTTCCGGGGTGCGGCCACCGGGGAGCTGTTTTTT. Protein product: CASSFRGAATGELFF.